What follows describes a single TCR beta chain. Its cognate antigen is unknown. TRB rearrangements spanning V, D and J were amplified using mixed TRB-A/B primers. MiXCR was run by TCRdb on the multiplex PCR reads, yielding one entry per CDR3 protein. The repertoire consists of roughly 2,500 distinct CDR3 sequences, with about 50% occurring once and the leading ten covering around 36%. These data are taken from a study of T cell repertoires in aging, cancer and after chemotherapy. Amplification of TCR beta used genomic DNA extracted from peripheral blood. The study's findings and limits: The repertoire data cannot show anything about immunological memory following chemotherapy.

V shed 7 bases and J shed 4 bases, with 14 bases lying between them. The CDR3 is made up of 13 amino acids. Germline lookup yields CDR1 MNHEY and CDR2 SVGAGI. The genes are TRBV6-5 and TRBJ2-7, with D perhaps matching TRBD1 or TRBD2 (6 bases each). Sequencing used blood. The source is a human donor with a solid tumor. Here the CDR3 reads CASNGGREYEQYF. As DNA, the CDR3 is TGTGCCAGCAACGGGGGCAGGGAATACGAGCAGTACTTC.